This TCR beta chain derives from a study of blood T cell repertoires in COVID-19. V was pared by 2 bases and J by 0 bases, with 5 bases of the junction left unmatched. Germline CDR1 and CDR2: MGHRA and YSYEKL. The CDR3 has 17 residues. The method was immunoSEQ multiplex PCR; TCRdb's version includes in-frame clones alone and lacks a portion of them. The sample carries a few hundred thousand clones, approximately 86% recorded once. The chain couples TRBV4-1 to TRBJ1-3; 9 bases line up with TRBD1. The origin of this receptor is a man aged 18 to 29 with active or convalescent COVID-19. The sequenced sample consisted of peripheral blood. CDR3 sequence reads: CASSQSWTGVSGNTIYF. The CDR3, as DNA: TGCGCCAGCAGCCAATCCTGGACAGGGGTCTCTGGAAACACCATATATTTT.